A selection of T cell receptor beta chains follows, all from one sample in a study of cytomegalovirus exposure and HLA in healthy donors. Generated by immunoSEQ multiplex PCR, the TCRdb table keeps only in-frame clones and is missing some. The sample records fewer than 200,000 clones, roughly nine tenths being singletons. Sequencing input: PBMCs. The receptor source for this set is a woman aged 18-30 years in good health and CMV-seropositive. The CDR3 runs from the conserved cysteine through the conserved F or W. The order of the fields is V gene, J gene, CDR3 length, CDR3 protein.

>TRBV5-6|TRBJ1-2|15
CASSLALGGFYGYTF
>TRBV27|TRBJ2-3|18
CASSLGLAGTRSSDTQYF
>TRBV19|TRBJ2-7|13
CASGTGVKAEQYF
>TRBV7-2|TRBJ2-7|15
CASSFDRGLSYEQYF
>TRBV9|TRBJ2-7|16
CASSVEPWGRGHEQYF
>TRBV28|TRBJ1-2|14
CASSPGQGRNGYTF
>TRBV7-9|TRBJ2-3|19
CASSRPGRGLNPSGGTQYF
>TRBV6-5|TRBJ1-2|15
CASSYSGQGNYGYTF
>TRBV5-4|TRBJ2-3|17
CASSFIIRTSGTDTQYF
>TRBV30|TRBJ2-2|15
CAWNPGQGATGELFF
>TRBV11-2|TRBJ2-7|16
CASSLDPDRGPYEQYF
>TRBV18|TRBJ2-2|17
CASSFLAGGPNTGELFF
>TRBV28|TRBJ1-1|13
CASSLRGNTEAFF
>TRBV12-5|TRBJ1-5|14
CASGQDNSNQPQHF
>TRBV5-6|TRBJ2-7|13
CASSLATGYEQYF
>TRBV4-1|TRBJ2-3|18
CASSQERMGTGRTDTQYF
>TRBV19|TRBJ2-1|15
CASSIRQGANNEQFF
>TRBV30|TRBJ2-5|12
CARRAGGETQYF
>TRBV7-9|TRBJ1-5|14
CASSLDRSNQPQHF
>TRBV5-4|TRBJ2-3|14
CASSSPTYTDTQYF
>TRBV27|TRBJ2-7|19
CASSSSFMVAGAPPYEQYF
>TRBV6-1|TRBJ1-6|15
CASRPQTRRVGALHF
>TRBV29-1|TRBJ2-1|13
CSAQTGTSDEQFF
>TRBV9|TRBJ1-3|13
CASSAERRNTIYF
>TRBV4-2|TRBJ2-7|14
CASSHLGQGNEQYF
>TRBV9|TRBJ2-5|15
CASGASGSHRETQYF
>TRBV27|TRBJ1-4|15
CASSMTGVTNEKLFF
>TRBV25-1|TRBJ1-5|12
CASSGARQPQHF
>TRBV18|TRBJ2-2|19
CASSPRGLAGGPSTGELFF
>TRBV19|TRBJ1-2|13
CASSPKTGAGYTF
>TRBV5-1|TRBJ2-5|13
CASSLEGQETQYF
>TRBV6-1|TRBJ1-4|15
CASSEIWANNKKLFF
>TRBV6-5|TRBJ2-2|15
CASSLAGGYTGELFF
>TRBV6-5|TRBJ2-7|14
CASSYVQGSYEQYF
>TRBV19|TRBJ1-1|13
CASSISGNTEAFF
>TRBV18|TRBJ1-2|14
CASLGPRRVGGYTF
>TRBV5-1|TRBJ2-5|14
CASSLEASGQTQYF
>TRBV5-1|TRBJ1-1|14
CASSLAGVEAEAFF
>TRBV5-1|TRBJ2-7|13
CASSSGQIYEQYF
>TRBV28|TRBJ1-5|14
CASSSDRANQPQHF
>TRBV2|TRBJ2-5|16
CASSEEGAGGLETQYF
>TRBV19|TRBJ2-7|18
CASSIGVGQGPASYEQYF
>TRBV30|TRBJ2-3|15
CAWSPGLAYTDTQYF
>TRBV2|TRBJ2-5|14
CASSEWSIGETQYF
>TRBV18|TRBJ1-5|13
CASSPVRDQPQHF
>TRBV6-5|TRBJ1-1|15
CARSRDRVRDTEAFF
>TRBV4-1|TRBJ1-3|16
CASSYVQTSSGNTIYF
>TRBV7-2|TRBJ2-4|16
CASSSSTGVAKNIQYF
>TRBV7-9|TRBJ2-7|12
CASSPQVSEQYF
>TRBV11-2|TRBJ2-1|16
CASSQEPRGEGTEQFF
>TRBV28|TRBJ2-4|14
CASSLSGNGNIQYF
>TRBV4-1|TRBJ2-6|19
CASSQVWGSGLSGANVLTF
>TRBV6-1|TRBJ1-5|12
CASRDTNQPQHF
>TRBV5-6|TRBJ2-7|12
CASSFTGHQQYF
>TRBV6-5|TRBJ2-1|15
CASSSTGTGRSEQFF
>TRBV27|TRBJ1-2|13
CASSFSAGADSTF
>TRBV25-1|TRBJ1-1|13
CASKGGEDTEAFF
>TRBV18|TRBJ2-2|17
CASSPDLLTANTGELFF
>TRBV28|TRBJ1-2|14
CASSFFGDNYGYTF